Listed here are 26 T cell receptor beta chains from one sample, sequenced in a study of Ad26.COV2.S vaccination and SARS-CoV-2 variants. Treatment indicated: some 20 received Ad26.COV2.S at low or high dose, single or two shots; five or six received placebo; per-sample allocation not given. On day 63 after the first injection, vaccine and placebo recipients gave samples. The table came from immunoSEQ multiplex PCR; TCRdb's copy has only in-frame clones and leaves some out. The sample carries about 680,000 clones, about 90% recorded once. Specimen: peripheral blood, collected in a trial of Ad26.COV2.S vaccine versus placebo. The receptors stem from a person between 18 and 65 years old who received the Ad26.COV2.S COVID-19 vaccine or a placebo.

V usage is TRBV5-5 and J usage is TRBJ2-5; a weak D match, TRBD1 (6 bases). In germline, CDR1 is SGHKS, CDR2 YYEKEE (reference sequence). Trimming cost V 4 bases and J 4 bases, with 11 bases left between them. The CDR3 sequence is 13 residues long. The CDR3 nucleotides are TGTGCCAGCAGCGGGGGCCTTTTAGAGACCCAGTACTTC. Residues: CASSGGLLETQYF.

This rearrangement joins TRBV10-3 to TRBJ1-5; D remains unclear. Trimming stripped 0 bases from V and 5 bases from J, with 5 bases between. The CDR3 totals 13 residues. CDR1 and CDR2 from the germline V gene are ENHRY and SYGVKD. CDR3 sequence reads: CAISESPDQPQHF. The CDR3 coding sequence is TGTGCCATCAGTGAGTCGCCGGATCAGCCCCAGCATTTT.

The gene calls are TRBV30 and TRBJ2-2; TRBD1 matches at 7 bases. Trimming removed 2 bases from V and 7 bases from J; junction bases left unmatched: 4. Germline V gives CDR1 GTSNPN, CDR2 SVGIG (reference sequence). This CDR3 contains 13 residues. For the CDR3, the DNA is TGTGCCTGGAGTAACAGGGGTAACGGGGAGCTGTTTTTT. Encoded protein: CAWSNRGNGELFF.

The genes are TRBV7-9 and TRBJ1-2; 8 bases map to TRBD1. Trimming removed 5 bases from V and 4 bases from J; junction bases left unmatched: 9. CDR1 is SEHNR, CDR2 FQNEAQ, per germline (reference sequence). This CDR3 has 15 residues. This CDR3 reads CASSPRDRPSYGYTF. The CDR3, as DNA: TGTGCCAGCAGCCCCAGGGACAGGCCCTCCTATGGCTACACCTTC.

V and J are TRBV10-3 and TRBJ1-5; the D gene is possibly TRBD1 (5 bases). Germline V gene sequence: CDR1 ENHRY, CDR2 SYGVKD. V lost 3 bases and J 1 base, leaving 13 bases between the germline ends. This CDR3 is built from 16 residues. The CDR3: CAISDQVGQSNQPQHF. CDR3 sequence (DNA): TGTGCCATCAGTGATCAAGTGGGGCAGAGCAATCAGCCCCAGCATTTT.

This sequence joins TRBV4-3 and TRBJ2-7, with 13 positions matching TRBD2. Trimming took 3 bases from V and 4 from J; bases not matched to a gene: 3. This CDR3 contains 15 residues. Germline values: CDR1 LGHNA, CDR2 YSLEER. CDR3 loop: CASSHGTSGNYEQYF. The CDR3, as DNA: TGCGCCAGCAGCCACGGGACTAGCGGGAATTACGAGCAGTACTTC.

The CDR3 DNA sequence: TGTGCCAGCAGCCAACCAGGGAAATGGCACACTGAAGCTTTCTTT. It encodes CASSQPGKWHTEAFF. The chain recombines TRBV14 with TRBJ1-1; possibly TRBD1 for D (5 bases). Germline CDR1 and CDR2: SGHDN and FVKESK. The CDR3 loop spans 15 amino acids. V lost 2 bases to trimming and J lost 3 bases, with 13 bases between them.

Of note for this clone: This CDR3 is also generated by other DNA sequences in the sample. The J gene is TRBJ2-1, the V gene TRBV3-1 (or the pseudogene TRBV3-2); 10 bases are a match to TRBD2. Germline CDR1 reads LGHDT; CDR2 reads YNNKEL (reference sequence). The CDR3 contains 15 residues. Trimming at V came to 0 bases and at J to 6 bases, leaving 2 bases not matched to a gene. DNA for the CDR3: TGTGCCAGCAGCCAAGAGTTAGCGGGAGGCAATGAGCAGTTCTTC. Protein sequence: CASSQELAGGNEQFF.

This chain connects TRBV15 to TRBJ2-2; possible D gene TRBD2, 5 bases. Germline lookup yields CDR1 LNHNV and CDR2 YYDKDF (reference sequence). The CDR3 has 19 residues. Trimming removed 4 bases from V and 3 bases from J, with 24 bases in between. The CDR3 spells CATSTTLYRWAEDTGELFF. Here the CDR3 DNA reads TGTGCCACCAGCACCACCCTTTATAGATGGGCGGAGGACACCGGGGAGCTGTTTTTT.

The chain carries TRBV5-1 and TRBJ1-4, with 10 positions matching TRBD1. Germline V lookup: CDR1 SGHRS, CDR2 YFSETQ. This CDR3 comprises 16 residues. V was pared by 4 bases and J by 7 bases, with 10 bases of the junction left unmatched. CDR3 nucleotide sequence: TGCGCCAGCAGCCAGCCCCCGGGACAGGGGCGTGAAAAACTGTTTTTT. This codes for CASSQPPGQGREKLFF.

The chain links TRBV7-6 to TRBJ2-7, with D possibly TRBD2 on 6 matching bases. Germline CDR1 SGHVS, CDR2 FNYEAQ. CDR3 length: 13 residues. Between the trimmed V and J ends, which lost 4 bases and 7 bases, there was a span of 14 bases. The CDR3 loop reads CASSSSPRGEQYF. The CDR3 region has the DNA TGTGCCAGCAGCTCCAGCCCTCGGGGGGAGCAGTACTTC.

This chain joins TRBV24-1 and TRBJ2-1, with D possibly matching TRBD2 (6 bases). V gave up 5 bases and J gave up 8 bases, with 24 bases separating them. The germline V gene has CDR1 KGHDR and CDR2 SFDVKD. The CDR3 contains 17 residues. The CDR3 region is CATSVPLAGNVVDEQFF. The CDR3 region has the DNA TGTGCCACCAGTGTCCCTCTCGCGGGAAATGTTGTTGATGAGCAGTTCTTC.

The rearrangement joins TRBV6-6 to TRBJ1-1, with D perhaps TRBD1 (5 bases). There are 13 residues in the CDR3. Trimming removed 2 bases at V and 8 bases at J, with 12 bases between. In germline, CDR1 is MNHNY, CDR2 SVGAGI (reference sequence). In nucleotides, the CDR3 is TGTGCCAGCAGTTACCCGTCCCGGGACGAAGCTTTCTTT. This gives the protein CASSYPSRDEAFF.

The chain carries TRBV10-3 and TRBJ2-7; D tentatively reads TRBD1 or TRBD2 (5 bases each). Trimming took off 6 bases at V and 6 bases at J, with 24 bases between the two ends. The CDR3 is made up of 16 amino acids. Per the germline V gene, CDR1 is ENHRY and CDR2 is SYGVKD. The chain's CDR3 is CAISAGREGLKGEQYF. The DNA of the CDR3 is TGTGCCATCAGCGCAGGACGAGAGGGGCTCAAGGGCGAGCAGTACTTC.

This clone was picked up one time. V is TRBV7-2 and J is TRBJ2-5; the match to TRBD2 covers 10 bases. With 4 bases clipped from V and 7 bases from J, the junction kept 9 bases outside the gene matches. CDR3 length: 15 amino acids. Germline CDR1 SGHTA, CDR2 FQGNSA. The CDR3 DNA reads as TGTGCCAGCAGCTCGACTAGCGGGCCAAAGAGGACCCAGTACTTC. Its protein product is CASSSTSGPKRTQYF. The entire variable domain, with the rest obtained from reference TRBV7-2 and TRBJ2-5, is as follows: GAGVSQSPSNKVTEKGKDVELRCDPISGHTALYWYRQSLGQGLEFLIYFQGNSAPDKSGLPSDRFSAERTGGSVSTLTIQRTQQEDSAVYLCASSSTSGPKRTQYFGPGTRLLVL.

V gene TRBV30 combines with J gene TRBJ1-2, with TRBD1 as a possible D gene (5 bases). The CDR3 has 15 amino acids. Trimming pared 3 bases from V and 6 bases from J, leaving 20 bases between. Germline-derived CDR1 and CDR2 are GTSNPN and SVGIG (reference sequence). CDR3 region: CAWRGSRVAHNGYTF. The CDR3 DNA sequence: TGTGCCTGGAGGGGATCCAGGGTTGCTCATAATGGCTACACCTTC.

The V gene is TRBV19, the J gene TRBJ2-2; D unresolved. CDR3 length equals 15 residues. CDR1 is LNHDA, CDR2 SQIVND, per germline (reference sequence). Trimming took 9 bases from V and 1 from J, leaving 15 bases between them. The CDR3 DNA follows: TGTGCCAGGCCTAATCCCGCTTGGAACACCGGGGAGCTGTTTTTT. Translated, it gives CARPNPAWNTGELFF.

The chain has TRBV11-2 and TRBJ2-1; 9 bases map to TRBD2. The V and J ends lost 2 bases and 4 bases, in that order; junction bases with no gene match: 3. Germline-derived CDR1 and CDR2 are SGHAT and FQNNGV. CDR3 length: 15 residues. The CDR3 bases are TGTGCCAGCAGCTTACCTAGCGGGGAATACAATGAGCAGTTCTTC. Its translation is CASSLPSGEYNEQFF.

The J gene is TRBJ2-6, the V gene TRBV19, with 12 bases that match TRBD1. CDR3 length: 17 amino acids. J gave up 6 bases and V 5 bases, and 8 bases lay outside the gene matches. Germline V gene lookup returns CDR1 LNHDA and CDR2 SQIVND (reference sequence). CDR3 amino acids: CASSFGTGGEEANVLTF. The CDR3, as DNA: TGTGCCAGTAGTTTCGGGACAGGGGGCGAGGAGGCCAACGTCCTGACTTTC.

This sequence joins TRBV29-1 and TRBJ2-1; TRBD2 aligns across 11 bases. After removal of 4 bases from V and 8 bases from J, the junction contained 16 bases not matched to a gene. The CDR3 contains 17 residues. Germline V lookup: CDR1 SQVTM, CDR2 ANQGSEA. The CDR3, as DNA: TGCAGCGTTGCGGGGGGGTACGGGACTAGCGGAGGCGATGAGCAGTTCTTC. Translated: CSVAGGYGTSGGDEQFF.

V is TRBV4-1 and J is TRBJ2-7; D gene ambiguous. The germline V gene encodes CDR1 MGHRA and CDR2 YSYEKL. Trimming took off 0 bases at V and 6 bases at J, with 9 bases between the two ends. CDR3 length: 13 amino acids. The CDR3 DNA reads TGCGCCAGCAGCCAAGATCTACTCTTCGAGCAGTACTTC. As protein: CASSQDLLFEQYF.

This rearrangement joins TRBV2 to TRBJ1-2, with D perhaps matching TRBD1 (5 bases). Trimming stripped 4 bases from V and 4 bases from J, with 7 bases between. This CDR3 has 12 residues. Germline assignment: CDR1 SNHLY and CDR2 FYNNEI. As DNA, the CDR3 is TGTGCCAGCAGTGTGGGGGGCTATGGCTACACCTTC. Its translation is CASSVGGYGYTF. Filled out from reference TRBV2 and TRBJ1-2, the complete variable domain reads EPEVTQTPSHQVTQMGQEVILRCVPISNHLYFYWYRQILGQKVEFLVSFYNNEISEKSEIFDDQFSVERPDGSNFTLKIRSTKLEDSAMYFCASSVGGYGYTFGSGTRLTVV.

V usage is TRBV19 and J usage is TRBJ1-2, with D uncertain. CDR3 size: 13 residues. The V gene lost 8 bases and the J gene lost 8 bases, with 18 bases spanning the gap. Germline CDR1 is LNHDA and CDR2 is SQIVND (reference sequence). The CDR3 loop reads CASVGTQMGGYTF. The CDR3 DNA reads TGTGCCAGTGTAGGTACACAAATGGGAGGCTACACCTTC.

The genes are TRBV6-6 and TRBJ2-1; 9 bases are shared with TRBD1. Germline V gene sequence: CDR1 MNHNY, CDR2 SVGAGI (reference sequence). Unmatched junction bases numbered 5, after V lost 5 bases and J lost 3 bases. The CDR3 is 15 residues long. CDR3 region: CASSTGQGLYNEQFF. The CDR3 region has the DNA TGTGCCAGCAGTACCGGACAGGGGCTCTACAATGAGCAGTTCTTC.

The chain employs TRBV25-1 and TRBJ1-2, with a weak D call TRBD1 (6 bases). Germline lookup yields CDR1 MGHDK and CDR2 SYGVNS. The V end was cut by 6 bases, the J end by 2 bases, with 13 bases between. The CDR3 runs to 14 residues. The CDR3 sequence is CASREGGDNYGYTF. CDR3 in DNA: TGTGCCAGCAGGGAGGGGGGGGACAACTATGGCTACACCTTC.

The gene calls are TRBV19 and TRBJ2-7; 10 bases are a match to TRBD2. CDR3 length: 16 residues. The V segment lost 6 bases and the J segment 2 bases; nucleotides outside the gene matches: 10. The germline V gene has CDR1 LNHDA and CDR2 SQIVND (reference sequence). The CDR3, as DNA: TGTGCCAGTAGCCACGAAGGACTAGCGGAGCCCTACGAGCAGTACTTC. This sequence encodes CASSHEGLAEPYEQYF.